The 9 T cell receptor beta chains below were found in one sample sequenced in a study of T cell responses to AZD1222 COVID-19 vaccine. Only in-frame clones appear in the TCRdb table, and some are missing; sequencing was by immunoSEQ multiplex PCR. Altogether 100,000 to 150,000 clones are present, more than 70% being singletons, with the ten largest covering approximately 4.2%. The sample here was peripheral blood, taken on day 0 of AZD1222 vaccination. All receptors derive from an adult in good health.

The gene calls are TRBV7-8 and TRBJ1-5; D gene ambiguous. V dropped 0 bases and J dropped 4 bases, with 7 bases sitting between them. The CDR3 has 14 amino acids. Germline V lookup: CDR1 SGHVS, CDR2 FQNEAQ. The CDR3 nucleotides read TGTGCCAGCAGCTTAGCTTCAGATAATCAGCCCCAGCATTTT. Protein: CASSLASDNQPQHF.

This clone was observed a few times. The chain carries TRBV29-1 and TRBJ2-3; 11 bases are shared with TRBD2. The CDR3 has 14 amino acids. The V gene's germline CDR1 is SQVTM and CDR2 ANQGSEA. Trimming removed 7 bases from V and 3 bases from J; junction bases left unmatched: 6. CDR3 nucleotides: TGCAGCGGAGCTATAGCGGGAGGGACAGATACGCAGTATTTT. Its protein product is CSGAIAGGTDTQYF.

The V and J genes are TRBV28 and TRBJ1-2, with 11 bases that match TRBD1. The CDR3 loop spans 16 amino acids. CDR1 is MDHEN and CDR2 is SYDVKM in the germline V gene. J lost 4 bases, V lost 5 bases, and 9 bases had no gene match. CDR3 nucleotides: TGTGCCAGCAGTACTGGACAGGGGGCTTTCACCTATGGCTACACCTTC. It translates to CASSTGQGAFTYGYTF.

This chain uses TRBV9 with TRBJ2-3; possibly TRBD2 for D (5 bases). The CDR3 has 17 residues. Germline CDR1 is SGDLS and CDR2 is YYNGEE. V was trimmed by 0 bases and J by 0 bases, leaving 14 bases between them. The DNA of the CDR3 is TGTGCCAGCAGCGTAGGAGCCGGACTGGCTAGCACAGATACGCAGTATTTT. This codes for CASSVGAGLASTDTQYF.

V usage is TRBV9 and J usage is TRBJ2-1; D unclear. CDR3 length equals 15 residues. The V gene's germline CDR1 is SGDLS and CDR2 YYNGEE. The ends were cut back, 1 base at V and 4 bases at J, with 12 bases in the middle. The CDR3 DNA reads as TGTGCCAGCAGCGTAACTGATCGGTCGTACAATGAGCAGTTCTTC. As protein: CASSVTDRSYNEQFF.

The rearrangement links TRBV4-2 to TRBJ1-6; D is possibly TRBD1 (5 bases). The V gene's germline CDR1 is LGHNA and CDR2 YNFKEQ. Trimming removed 2 bases at V and 10 bases at J, with 9 bases between. The CDR3 covers 13 residues. CDR3 sequence: CASSQKGRSPLHF. In DNA, the CDR3 is TGTGCCAGCAGCCAAAAGGGGAGATCACCCCTCCACTTT.

The J gene is TRBJ2-3, the V gene TRBV5-1; D gene uncertain. The CDR3 runs 14 residues. Germline CDR1 is SGHRS and CDR2 is YFSETQ. Trimming removed 0 bases at V and 2 bases at J, with 7 bases between. CDR3 sequence reads: CASSLGGYTDTQYF. The CDR3 DNA follows: TGCGCCAGCAGCTTGGGAGGCTACACAGATACGCAGTATTTT. The variable domain in full, completed from reference TRBV5-1 and TRBJ2-3, reads KAGVTQTPRYLIKTRGQQVTLSCSPISGHRSVSWYQQTPGQGLQFLFEYFSETQRNKGNFPGRFSGRQFSNSRSEMNVSTLELGDSALYLCASSLGGYTDTQYFGPGTRLTVL.

This sequence joins TRBV7-9 and TRBJ2-7, with 7 bases matching TRBD2. Germline assignment: CDR1 SEHNR and CDR2 FQNEAQ (reference sequence). Trimming took 5 bases from V and 9 from J; bases not matched to a gene: 16. This CDR3 is 15 amino acids long. The CDR3 DNA reads as TGTGCCAGCAGCCCGGGGGGAGGGTCCCTACAATGGCAGTACTTC. It encodes CASSPGGGSLQWQYF.

The genes are TRBV7-2 and TRBJ2-2; D gene ambiguous. The CDR3 totals 14 residues. V lost 2 bases to trimming and J lost 3 bases, with 7 bases between them. The germline gives CDR1 SGHTA, CDR2 FQGNSA. The CDR3 loop reads CASSLNSDTGELFF. In nucleotides, the CDR3 is TGTGCCAGCAGCTTAAATTCGGACACCGGGGAGCTGTTTTTT.